The sequence of this TCR beta chain was determined in a study of T cell responses to AZD1222 COVID-19 vaccine. Notes on the study in general: Vaccination with two AZD1222 doses was followed by a rise in Spike-specific TCR breadth and depth. White British donors predominated, females outnumbered males, and clonal diversity was possibly underestimated. With dominance at 160-218 and 743-854, vaccine-associated CD4 TCRs spanned spike.

CDR1 LGHDT and CDR2 YNNKEL come from the germline V gene (reference sequence). The CDR3 sequence is 18 residues long. The V end was cut by 0 bases, the J end by 4 bases, with 16 bases between. Regarding this clone: Its antigen is unidentified.

TCRdb's copy holds only in-frame clones and misses some; the assay was immunoSEQ multiplex PCR. This repertoire shows about 100,000 clones, about 90% found once; its top ten account for around 1.7%. The chain combines TRBV3-1 (or the pseudogene TRBV3-2) with TRBJ1-6, with D possibly being TRBD1 (6 bases). The sequence was collected from an adult in good health. Sample: peripheral blood, taken on day 0 of AZD1222 vaccination. The CDR3 region is CASSQDPSLDRYNSPLHF. CDR3 nucleotide sequence: TGTGCCAGCAGCCAAGACCCTAGCCTGGACAGATATAATTCACCCCTCCACTTT.